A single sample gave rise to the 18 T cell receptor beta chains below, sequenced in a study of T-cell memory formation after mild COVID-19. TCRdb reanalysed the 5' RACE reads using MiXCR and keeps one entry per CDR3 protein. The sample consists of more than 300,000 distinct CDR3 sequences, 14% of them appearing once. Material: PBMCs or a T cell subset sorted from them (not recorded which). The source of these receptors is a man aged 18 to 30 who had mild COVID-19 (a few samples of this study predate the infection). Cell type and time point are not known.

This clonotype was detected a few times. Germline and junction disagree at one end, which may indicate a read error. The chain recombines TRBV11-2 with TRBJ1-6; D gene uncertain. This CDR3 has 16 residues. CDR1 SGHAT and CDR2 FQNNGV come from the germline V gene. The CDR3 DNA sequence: TGTGCCAGCAGTTTAGCAGCCTTTACCTATAATTCACCCCTCCACTTT. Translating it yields CASSLAAFTYNSPLHF.

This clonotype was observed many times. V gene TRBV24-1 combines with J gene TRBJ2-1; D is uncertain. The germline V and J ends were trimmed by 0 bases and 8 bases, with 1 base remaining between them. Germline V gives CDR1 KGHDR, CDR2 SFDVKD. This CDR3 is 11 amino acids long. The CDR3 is CATSDLDEQFF. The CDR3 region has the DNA TGTGCCACCAGTGATTTGGATGAGCAGTTCTTC.

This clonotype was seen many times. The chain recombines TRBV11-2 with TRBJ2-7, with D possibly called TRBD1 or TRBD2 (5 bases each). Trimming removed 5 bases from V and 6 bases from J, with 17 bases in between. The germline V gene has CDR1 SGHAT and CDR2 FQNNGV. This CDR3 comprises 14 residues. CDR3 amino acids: CASSPPRERGEQYV. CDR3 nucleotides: TGTGCCAGCAGCCCCCCCAGGGAGCGTGGCGAGCAGTACGTC.

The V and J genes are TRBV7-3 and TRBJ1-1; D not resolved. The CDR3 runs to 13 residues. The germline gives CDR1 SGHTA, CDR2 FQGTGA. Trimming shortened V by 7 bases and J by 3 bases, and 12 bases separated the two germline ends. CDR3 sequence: CASKRQIDTEAFF. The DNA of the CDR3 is TGTGCCAGCAAAAGGCAGATCGACACTGAAGCTTTCTTT.

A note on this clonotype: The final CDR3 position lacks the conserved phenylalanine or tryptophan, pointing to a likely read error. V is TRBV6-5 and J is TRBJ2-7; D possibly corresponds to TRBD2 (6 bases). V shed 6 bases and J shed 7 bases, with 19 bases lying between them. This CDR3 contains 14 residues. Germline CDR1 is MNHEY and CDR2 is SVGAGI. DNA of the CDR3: TGTGCCAGCAGCCCACTCAGGAGGGGCGAAGAGCAGTACCTC. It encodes CASSPLRRGEEQYL.

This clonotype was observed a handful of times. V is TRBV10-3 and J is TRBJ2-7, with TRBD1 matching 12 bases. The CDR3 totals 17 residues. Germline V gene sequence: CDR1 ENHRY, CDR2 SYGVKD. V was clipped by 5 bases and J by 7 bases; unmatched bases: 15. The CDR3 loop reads CAISSGTGGAKDREQYV. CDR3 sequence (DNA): TGTGCCATCAGTTCCGGGACAGGGGGCGCAAAGGATCGGGAGCAGTACGTC.

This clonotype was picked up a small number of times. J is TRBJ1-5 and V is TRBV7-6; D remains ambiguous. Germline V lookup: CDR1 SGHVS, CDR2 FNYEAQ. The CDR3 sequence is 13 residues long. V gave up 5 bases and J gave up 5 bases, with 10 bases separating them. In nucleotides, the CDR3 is TGTGCCAGCAGCGAATTCGGAGATCAGCCCCAGCATTTT. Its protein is CASSEFGDQPQHF.

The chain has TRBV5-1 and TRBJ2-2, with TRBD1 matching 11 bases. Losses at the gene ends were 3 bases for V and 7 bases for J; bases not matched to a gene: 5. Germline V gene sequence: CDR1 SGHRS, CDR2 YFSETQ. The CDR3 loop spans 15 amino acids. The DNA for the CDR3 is TGCGCCAGCAGCTCCGGACAGGGGGCGATCGGGGAGCTGTTTTTT. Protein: CASSSGQGAIGELFF.

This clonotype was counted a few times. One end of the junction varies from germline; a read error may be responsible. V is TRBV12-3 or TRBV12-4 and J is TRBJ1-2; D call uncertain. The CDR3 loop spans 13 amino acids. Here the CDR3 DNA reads TGTGGCAGCAGTTCGACGGATAACTATGGCTACACCTTC. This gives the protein CGSSSTDNYGYTF.

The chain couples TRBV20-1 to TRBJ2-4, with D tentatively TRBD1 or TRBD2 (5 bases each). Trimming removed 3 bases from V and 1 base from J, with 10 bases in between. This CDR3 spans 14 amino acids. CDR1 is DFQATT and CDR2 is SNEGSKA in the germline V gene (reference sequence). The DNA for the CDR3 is TGCAGTGCTAGTCGCTGGGGGGCCAAAAACATTCAGTACTTC. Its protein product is CSASRWGAKNIQYF.

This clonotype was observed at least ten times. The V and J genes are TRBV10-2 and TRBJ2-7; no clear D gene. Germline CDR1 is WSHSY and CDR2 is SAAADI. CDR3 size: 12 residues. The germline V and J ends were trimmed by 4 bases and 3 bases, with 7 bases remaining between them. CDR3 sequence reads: CASSAESYEQYF. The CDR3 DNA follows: TGCGCCAGCAGTGCAGAAAGCTACGAGCAGTACTTC.

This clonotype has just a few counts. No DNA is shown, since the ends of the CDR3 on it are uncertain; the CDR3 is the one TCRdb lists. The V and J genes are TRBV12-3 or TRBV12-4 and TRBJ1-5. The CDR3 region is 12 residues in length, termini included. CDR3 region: CASSTSYQPQHF.

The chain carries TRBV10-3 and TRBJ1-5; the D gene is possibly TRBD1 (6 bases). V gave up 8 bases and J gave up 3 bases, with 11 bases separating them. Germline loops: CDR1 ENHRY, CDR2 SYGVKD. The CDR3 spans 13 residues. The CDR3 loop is CAIGQQVNQPQHF. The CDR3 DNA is TGTGCCATCGGACAGCAAGTCAATCAGCCCCAGCATTTT.

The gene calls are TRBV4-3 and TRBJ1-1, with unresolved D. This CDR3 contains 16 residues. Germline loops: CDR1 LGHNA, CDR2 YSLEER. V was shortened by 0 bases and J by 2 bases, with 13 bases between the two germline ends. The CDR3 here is CASSQEDTETNTEAFF. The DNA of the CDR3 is TGCGCCAGCAGCCAAGAGGATACAGAGACTAACACTGAAGCTTTCTTT.

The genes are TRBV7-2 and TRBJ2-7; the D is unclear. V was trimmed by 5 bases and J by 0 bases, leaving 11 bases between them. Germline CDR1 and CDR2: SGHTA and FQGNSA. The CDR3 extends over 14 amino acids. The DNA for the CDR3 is TGTGCCAGCAGCAATGATGGGGTCTCCTACGAGCAGTACTTC. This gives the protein CASSNDGVSYEQYF.

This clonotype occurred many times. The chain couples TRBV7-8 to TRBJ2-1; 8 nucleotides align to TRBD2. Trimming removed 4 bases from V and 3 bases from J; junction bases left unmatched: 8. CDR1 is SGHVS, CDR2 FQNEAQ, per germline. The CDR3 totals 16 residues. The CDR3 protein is CASSSFGGGLYNEQFF. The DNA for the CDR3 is TGTGCCAGCAGCTCCTTCGGGGGGGGCCTCTACAATGAGCAGTTCTTC.

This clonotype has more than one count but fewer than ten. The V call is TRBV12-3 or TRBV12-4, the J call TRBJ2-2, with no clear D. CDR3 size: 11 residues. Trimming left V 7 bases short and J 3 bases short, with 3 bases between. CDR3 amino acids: CASTYTGELFF. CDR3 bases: TGTGCCAGCACTTACACCGGGGAGCTGTTTTTT.

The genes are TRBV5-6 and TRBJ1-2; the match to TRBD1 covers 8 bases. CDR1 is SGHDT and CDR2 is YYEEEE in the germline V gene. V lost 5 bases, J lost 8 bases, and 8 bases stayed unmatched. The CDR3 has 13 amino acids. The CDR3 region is CASRNTGGLGYTF. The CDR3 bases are TGTGCCAGCAGAAATACAGGGGGTTTGGGCTACACCTTC.